This T cell receptor beta chain was found in a study of OX40 agonist ivuxolimab in advanced cancers. Study details: Patients received the agonistic anti-OX40 (CD134) antibody ivuxolimab.

The method was immunoSEQ multiplex PCR; TCRdb's version includes in-frame clones alone and lacks a portion of them. The data show 65,000 to 75,000 clones, approximately 87% seen once. This CDR3 contains 12 residues. The V gene lost 4 bases and the J gene lost 3 bases, with 7 bases spanning the gap. Looked up from germline, CDR1 is SGHRS and CDR2 is YFSETQ. Study findings and constraints: Some patients without response likewise showed low normalized clonal expansion.

This clone came up a few times. Its antigen remains unknown. This sequence joins TRBV5-1 and TRBJ1-1, with D unclear. The sample consisted of CD4+ or CD8+ T cells sorted from blood, taken in a trial of the OX40 agonist ivuxolimab. The receptor comes from an adult with an advanced solid tumor such as melanoma, head and neck, liver or kidney cancer. DNA for the CDR3: TGCGCCAGCAGCGGGGAGCACACTGAAGCTTTCTTT. Translating gives CASSGEHTEAFF.